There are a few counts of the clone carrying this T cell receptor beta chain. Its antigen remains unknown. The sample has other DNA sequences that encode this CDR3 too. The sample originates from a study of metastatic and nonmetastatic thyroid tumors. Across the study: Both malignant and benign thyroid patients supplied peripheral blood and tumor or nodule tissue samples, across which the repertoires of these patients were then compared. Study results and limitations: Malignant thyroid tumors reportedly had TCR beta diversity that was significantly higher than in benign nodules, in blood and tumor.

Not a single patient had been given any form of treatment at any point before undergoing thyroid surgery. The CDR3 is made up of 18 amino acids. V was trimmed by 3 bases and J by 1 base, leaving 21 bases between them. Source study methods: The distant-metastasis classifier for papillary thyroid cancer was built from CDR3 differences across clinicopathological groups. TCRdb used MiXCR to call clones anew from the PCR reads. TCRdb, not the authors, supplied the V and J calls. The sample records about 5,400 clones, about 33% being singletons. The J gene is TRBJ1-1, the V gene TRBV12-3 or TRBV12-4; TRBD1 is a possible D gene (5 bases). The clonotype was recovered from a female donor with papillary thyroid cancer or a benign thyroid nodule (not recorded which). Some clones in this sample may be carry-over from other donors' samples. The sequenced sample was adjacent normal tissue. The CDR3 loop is CASSLIGSSGLTNTEAFF. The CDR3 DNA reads TGTGCCAGCAGTTTGATCGGTTCCTCGGGACTCACGAACACTGAAGCTTTCTTT.